A selection of T cell receptor beta chains follows, all from one sample in a study of shared clonotypes between healthy human individuals. TCRdb's table, derived via immunoSEQ multiplex PCR, lists solely in-frame clones and lacks some. The sample yields some 790,000 clones, roughly two thirds seen once. Input material: memory CD4+ T cells sorted from blood. The receptors shown here come from a young woman in good health. CDR3s leave out the opening cysteine and the closing phenylalanine or tryptophan.

v_call	j_call	cdr3_aa
TRBV5-1	TRBJ2-2	ASSLAAGAGELF
TRBV11-1	TRBJ1-4	ASSWTGQANEKLF
TRBV28	TRBJ2-7	ASSLPITKTYEQY
TRBV7-3	TRBJ2-1	ASSLVLQGFNEQF
TRBV5-1	TRBJ1-1	ASTDGGGGNTEAF
TRBV28	TRBJ1-4	ASSLTSGSLGEKLF
TRBV4-2	TRBJ2-2	ASSFGTSGLLTGELF
TRBV5-4	TRBJ2-7	ASSPGLAETYEQY
TRBV28	TRBJ1-2	ATLAGHTSSYT
TRBV5-1	TRBJ2-7	ASSLSTDSYEQY
TRBV2	TRBJ1-1	ASSEALGGNTEAF
TRBV11-2	TRBJ2-1	ASSLAQSAGYNEQF
TRBV15	TRBJ2-2	ATSRRRASNTGELF
TRBV7-9	TRBJ2-7	ASSLASGSSYEQY
TRBV15	NA	ATSGGYEQY
TRBV4-1	TRBJ2-1	ASSQVNLGGGNEQF
TRBV27	TRBJ1-4	ASSRGQINEKLF
TRBV5-1	TRBJ2-2	ASSQGQGEVTGELF
TRBV5-4	TRBJ2-6	ASSLARDSSASGANVLT
TRBV4-1	TRBJ2-3	ASSPRLAGSTDTQY
TRBV28	TRBJ1-2	ASTTAAYGYT
TRBV7-2	TRBJ1-1	ASSLGQRNTEAF
TRBV5-5	TRBJ2-5	ASSPGTLNQETQY
TRBV27	TRBJ2-1	ASSLRYRANEQF
TRBV2	TRBJ1-1	ASDRERDTEAF
TRBV5-1	TRBJ2-7	ASSLDGGPSSYEQY
TRBV20-1	TRBJ1-1	SAPLKTEAF
TRBV30	TRBJ2-7	AWSVVGYEQY
TRBV27	TRBJ1-5	ASSRDRLSNQPQH
TRBV11-2	TRBJ1-1	ASSLAGVLNTEAF
TRBV11-3	TRBJ2-7	ASSFRDTPYEQY
TRBV2	TRBJ2-1	ASSGLPGEGRRHNEQF
TRBV2	TRBJ2-7	ASKLNLLTYEQY
TRBV9	TRBJ2-5	ASSVGPGHGQETQY
TRBV19	TRBJ2-3	ASSTGTDTQY
TRBV28	TRBJ1-2	ASSLSRGHGYT
TRBV6-6	TRBJ1-1	ASSVRGAEAF
TRBV19	TRBJ1-5	ASSSRSSNQPQH
TRBV11-2	TRBJ1-1	ASTTYLNTEAF
TRBV11-2	TRBJ1-1	ASSNSPHTEAF
TRBV4-2	TRBJ2-2	ASRQDRSNTGELF
TRBV20-1	TRBJ2-2	SAELREELF
TRBV28	TRBJ2-7	ASHIGWGYEQY
TRBV15	TRBJ2-7	ATSRRAGDYEQY
TRBV5-1	TRBJ2-6	ASSSSARSGANVLT
TRBV5-1	TRBJ2-1	ASSTAGTGNNEQF
TRBV18	TRBJ1-4	ASSPGSGPNEKLF
TRBV5-1	TRBJ1-1	ASSLLAGNTEAF
TRBV18	TRBJ1-5	ASSPNGQGGQPQH
TRBV6-5	TRBJ1-2	ASSYSPDRIYGYT
TRBV5-3	TRBJ1-3	AALAWDSGNTIY
TRBV18	TRBJ1-5	ASSPGHGNEQPQH
TRBV27	TRBJ2-5	ASSPRGTIFQETQY